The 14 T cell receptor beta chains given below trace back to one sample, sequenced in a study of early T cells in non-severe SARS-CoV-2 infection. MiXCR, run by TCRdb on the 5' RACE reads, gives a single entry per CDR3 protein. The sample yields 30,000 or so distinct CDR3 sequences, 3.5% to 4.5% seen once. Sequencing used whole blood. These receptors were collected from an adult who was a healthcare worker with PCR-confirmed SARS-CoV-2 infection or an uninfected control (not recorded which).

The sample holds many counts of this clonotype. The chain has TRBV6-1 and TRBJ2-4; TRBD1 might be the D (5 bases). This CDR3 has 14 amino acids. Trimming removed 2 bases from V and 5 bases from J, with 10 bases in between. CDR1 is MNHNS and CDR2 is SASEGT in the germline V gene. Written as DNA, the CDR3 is TGTGCCAGCAGTGAAAAGCAGGGTCAAAACATTCAGTACTTC. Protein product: CASSEKQGQNIQYF.

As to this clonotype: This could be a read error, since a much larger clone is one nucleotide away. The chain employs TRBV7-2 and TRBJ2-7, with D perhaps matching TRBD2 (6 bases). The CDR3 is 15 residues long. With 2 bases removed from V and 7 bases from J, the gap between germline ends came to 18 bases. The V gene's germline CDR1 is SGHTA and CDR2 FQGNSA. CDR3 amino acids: CASSLSFRDAGEQYF. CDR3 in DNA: TGTGCCAGCAGCTTATCCTTTAGGGACGCGGGGGAGCAGTACTTC.

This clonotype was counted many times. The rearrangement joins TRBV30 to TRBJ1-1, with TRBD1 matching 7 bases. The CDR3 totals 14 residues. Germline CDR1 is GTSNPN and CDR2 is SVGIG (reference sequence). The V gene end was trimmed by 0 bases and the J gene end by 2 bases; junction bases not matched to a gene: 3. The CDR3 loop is CAWSVEGANTEAFF. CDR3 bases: TGTGCCTGGAGTGTTGAGGGGGCCAACACTGAAGCTTTCTTT.

This chain's CDR3 is CASSFRTNEQFF. CDR3 nucleotides: TGTGCCAGCAGTTTCCGGACGAATGAGCAGTTCTTC. The rearrangement joins TRBV27 to TRBJ2-1, with D hard to call. This CDR3 has 12 residues. The germline V gene has CDR1 MNHEY and CDR2 SMNVEV (reference sequence). Trimming left V 3 bases short and J 7 bases short, with 7 bases between.

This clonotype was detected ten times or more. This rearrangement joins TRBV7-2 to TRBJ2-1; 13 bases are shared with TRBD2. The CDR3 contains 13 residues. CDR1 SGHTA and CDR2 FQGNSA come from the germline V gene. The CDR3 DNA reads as TGTGCTACCGGGACTAGCGGGAACAATGAGCAGTTCTTC. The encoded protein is CATGTSGNNEQFF. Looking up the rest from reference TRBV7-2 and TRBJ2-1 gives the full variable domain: GAGVSQSPSNKVTEKGKDVELRCDPISGHTALYWYRQSLGQGLEFLIYFQGNSAPDKSGLPSDRFSAERTGGSVSTLTIQRTQQEDSAVYLCATGTSGNNEQFFGPGTRLTVL.

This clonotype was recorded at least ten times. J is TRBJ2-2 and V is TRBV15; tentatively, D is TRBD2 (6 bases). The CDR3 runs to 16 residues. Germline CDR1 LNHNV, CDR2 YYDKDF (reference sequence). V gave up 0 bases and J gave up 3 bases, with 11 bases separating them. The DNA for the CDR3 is TGTGCCACCAGCAGAGATGGGCGGGGTGACACCGGGGAGCTGTTTTTT. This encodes CATSRDGRGDTGELFF.

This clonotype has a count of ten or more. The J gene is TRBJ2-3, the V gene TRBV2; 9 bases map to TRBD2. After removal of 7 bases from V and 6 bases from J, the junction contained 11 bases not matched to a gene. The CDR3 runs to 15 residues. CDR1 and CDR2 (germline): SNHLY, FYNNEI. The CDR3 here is CASTGGASGMDTQYF. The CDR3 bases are TGTGCCAGCACAGGCGGGGCTAGCGGGATGGATACGCAGTATTTT.

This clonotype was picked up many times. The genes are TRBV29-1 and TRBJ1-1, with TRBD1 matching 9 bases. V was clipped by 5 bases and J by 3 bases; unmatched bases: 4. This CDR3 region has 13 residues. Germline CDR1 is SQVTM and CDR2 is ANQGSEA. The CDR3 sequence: CSVYRDRDTEAFF. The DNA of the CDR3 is TGCAGCGTTTACCGGGACAGGGACACTGAAGCTTTCTTT.

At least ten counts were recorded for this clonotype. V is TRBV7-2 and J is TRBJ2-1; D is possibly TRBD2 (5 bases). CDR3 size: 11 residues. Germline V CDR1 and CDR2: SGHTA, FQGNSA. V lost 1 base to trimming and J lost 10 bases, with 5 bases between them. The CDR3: CASSLGGEQFF. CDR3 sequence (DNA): TGTGCCAGCAGCTTAGGCGGGGAGCAGTTCTTC.

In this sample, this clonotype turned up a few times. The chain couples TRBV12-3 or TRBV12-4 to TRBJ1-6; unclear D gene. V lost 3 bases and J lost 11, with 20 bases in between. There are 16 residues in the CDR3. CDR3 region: CASSFSDSNLAAPLHF. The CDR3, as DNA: TGTGCCAGCAGTTTTTCGGACTCAAACCTGGCGGCACCCCTCCACTTT.

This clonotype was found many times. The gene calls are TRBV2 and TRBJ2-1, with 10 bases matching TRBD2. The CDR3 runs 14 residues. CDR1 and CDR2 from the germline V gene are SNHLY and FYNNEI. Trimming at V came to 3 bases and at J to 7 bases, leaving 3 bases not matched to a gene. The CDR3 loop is CASSELTSGNEQFF. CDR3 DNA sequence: TGTGCCAGCAGTGAGTTGACTAGCGGGAATGAGCAGTTCTTC. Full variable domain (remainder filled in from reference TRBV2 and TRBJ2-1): EPEVTQTPSHQVTQMGQEVILRCVPISNHLYFYWYRQILGQKVEFLVSFYNNEISEKSEIFDDQFSVERPDGSNFTLKIRSTKLEDSAMYFCASSELTSGNEQFFGPGTRLTVL.

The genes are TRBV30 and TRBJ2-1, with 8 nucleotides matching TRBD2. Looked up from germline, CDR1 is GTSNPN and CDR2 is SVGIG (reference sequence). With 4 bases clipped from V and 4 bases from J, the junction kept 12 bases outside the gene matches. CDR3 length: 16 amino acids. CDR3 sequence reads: CAWKELGLATYNEQFF. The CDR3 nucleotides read TGTGCCTGGAAGGAGCTCGGACTAGCAACGTACAATGAGCAGTTCTTC.

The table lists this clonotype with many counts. CDR3 sequence: CASSFLQGDYGYTF. The CDR3 nucleotides read TGTGCCAGCAGCTTTTTGCAGGGAGACTATGGCTACACCTTC. The V and J genes are TRBV7-9 and TRBJ1-2; TRBD1 is a possible D gene (5 bases). V dropped 3 bases and J dropped 3 bases, with 11 bases sitting between them. Germline V gene sequence: CDR1 SEHNR, CDR2 FQNEAQ (reference sequence). The CDR3 sequence is 14 residues long.

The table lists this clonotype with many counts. CDR3: CASSLEAGKNTIYF. DNA for the CDR3: TGCGCCAGCAGCTTGGAGGCAGGAAAAAACACCATATATTTT. The V and J genes are TRBV5-1 and TRBJ1-3; no firm D call. The CDR3 runs 14 residues. Between the trimmed V and J ends, which lost 0 bases and 6 bases, there was a span of 10 bases. The germline gives CDR1 SGHRS, CDR2 YFSETQ.